The present TCR beta chain was sequenced within a study of shared clonotypes between healthy human individuals. Study outcomes and limitations: The rarefaction results pointed to incomplete sorted-subset sequencing despite large depth. Limited genetic and exposure-history diversity came from having few donors.

Assay used: immunoSEQ multiplex PCR; TCRdb lists only in-frame clones, some missing. The sample has about 1,800,000 clones, roughly 95% seen once. The CDR3 has 15 residues. Germline V gene data show CDR1 as MNHNY and CDR2 as SVGAGI (reference sequence). As regards this clone: Its specificity is not known. The junction departs from germline at one end; a sequencing error may be responsible.

The naive CD8 population came from CD45RO-negative cells selected for CCR7, without terminally differentiated effector memory CD45RA+ cells. The origin of this receptor is a man aged 18-30 years in good health. Sequenced sample: naive CD8+ T cells sorted from blood. This sequence joins TRBV6-6 and TRBJ2-7, with D perhaps given as TRBD1 or TRBD2 (5 bases each). The CDR3 region has the DNA TGTGTCAGCGGACTCACAGGATATGACTACCACGAGCAGTACTTC. This translates into CVSGLTGYDYHEQYF.